This TCR beta chain appears in the sequencing data of a study of identical twins. This clonotype has a count of ten or more. What it binds is unknown. TCRdb redid the calling of the 5' RACE reads with MiXCR, one entry per CDR3 protein. The sample has approximately 140,000 distinct CDR3 sequences; approximately 3.5% are singletons. Study-level points and caveats: Weaker excess twin sharing was observed in beta out-of-frame sequences. Invariant MAIT and iNKT cells are populations that could partly confound zero-insertion analyses.

The CDR3 is 16 amino acids. V was clipped by 5 bases and J by 0 bases; unmatched bases: 9. The receptor's source is a man between 18 and 35 years old in good health. The V call is TRBV12-3 or TRBV12-4, the J call TRBJ1-2; 7 nucleotides line up with TRBD1. Material for sequencing was memory T cells sorted from blood. CDR3 sequence reads: CASSTRGQPANYGYTF. DNA for the CDR3: TGTGCCAGCAGTACCCGGGGACAGCCAGCTAACTATGGCTACACCTTC.